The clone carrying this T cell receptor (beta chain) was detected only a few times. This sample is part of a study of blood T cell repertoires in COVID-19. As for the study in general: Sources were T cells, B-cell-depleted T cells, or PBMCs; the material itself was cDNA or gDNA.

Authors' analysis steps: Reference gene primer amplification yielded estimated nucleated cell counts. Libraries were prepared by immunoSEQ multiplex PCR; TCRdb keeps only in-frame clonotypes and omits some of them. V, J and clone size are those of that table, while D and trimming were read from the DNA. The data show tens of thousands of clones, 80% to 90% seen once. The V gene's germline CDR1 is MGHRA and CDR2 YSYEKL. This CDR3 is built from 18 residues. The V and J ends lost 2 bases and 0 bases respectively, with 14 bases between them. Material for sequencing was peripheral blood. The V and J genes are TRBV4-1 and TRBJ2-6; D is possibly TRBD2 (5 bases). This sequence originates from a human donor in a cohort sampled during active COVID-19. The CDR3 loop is CASSQKEVYSSGANVLTF. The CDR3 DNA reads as TGCGCCAGCAGCCAAAAGGAGGTCTACAGCTCTGGGGCCAACGTCCTGACTTTC.